This T cell receptor beta chain was recorded in a study of a mutant IDH1 vaccine in newly diagnosed glioma. The time point was: week 35, safety follow-up. Every single dose of the vaccine, 300 ug of mutant IDH1 20-mer peptide, came with topical imiquimod. TCRdb keeps only in-frame clones here, not all; method: immunoSEQ multiplex PCR. The sample contains approximately 50,000 clones, 76% of which appear only once. Details on this clone: Its target is unknown.

Germline trimming cut 4 bases from V and 0 bases from J; bases unmatched to any gene: 3. The germline CDR1 and CDR2 sequences are SGHTS and YDEGEE. The CDR3 consists of 14 residues. The receptor comes from a middle-aged man with glioma. The genes are TRBV5-8 and TRBJ1-2, with TRBD1 matching over 7 bases. Specimen: PBMCs, collected from a glioma patient whose treatment included an IDH1 peptide vaccine. CDR3 coding DNA: TGTGCCAGCAGCCGGGACAGAACTAACTATGGCTACACCTTC. This codes for CASSRDRTNYGYTF.